Listed here are 21 T cell receptor beta chains from one sample, sequenced in a study of blood T cell repertoires in COVID-19. This table comes from immunoSEQ multiplex PCR, and its TCRdb copy is limited to in-frame clones, with some not included. The sample includes 75,000 to 90,000 clones, around nine tenths of them seen just once. Sequenced sample: peripheral blood. The receptor source for this set is a man over 45 with active or convalescent COVID-19.

V usage is TRBV19 and J usage is TRBJ2-5, with TRBD1 matching 7 bases. The trim removed 7 bases at V and 4 bases at J, leaving 6 bases unmatched. Germline CDR1 is LNHDA and CDR2 is SQIVND (reference sequence). The CDR3 sequence is 13 residues long. The CDR3 spells CASNNRGVETQYF. The CDR3 nucleotides are TGTGCCAGTAATAACAGGGGAGTAGAGACCCAGTACTTC.

With regard to this clone: One junction end disagrees with the germline gene, perhaps due to a read error. The genes are TRBV7-9 and TRBJ1-6; weak D call: TRBD1 (5 bases). Germline loops: CDR1 SEHNR, CDR2 FQNEAQ (reference sequence). The CDR3 has 9 amino acids. Here the CDR3 DNA reads TGTGCCAGCAGCACCCAGGGCCCTTTT. Translating gives CASSTQGPF.

This chain joins TRBV12-5 and TRBJ2-3; TRBD2 might be the D (7 bases). The CDR3 sequence is 14 residues long. Germline assignment: CDR1 LGHNT and CDR2 FRNRAP. V was pared by 6 bases and J by 2 bases, with 12 bases between. The CDR3 reads CASGPGGATDTQYF. The CDR3, as DNA: TGTGCTAGTGGCCCTGGGGGGGCCACAGATACGCAGTATTTT.

The chain recombines TRBV7-6 with TRBJ1-6; tentative D call: TRBD1 (6 bases). From germline, CDR1 is SGHVS and CDR2 FNYEAQ. Trimming removed 3 bases at V and 8 bases at J, with 20 bases between. CDR3 length: 17 residues. CDR3: CASSLGVPGAGDSPLHF. CDR3 sequence (DNA): TGTGCCAGCAGCTTGGGGGTTCCAGGGGCTGGGGATTCACCCCTCCACTTT.

The chain links TRBV6-6 to TRBJ1-4; D may be TRBD1 (6 bases). Germline V gives CDR1 MNHNY, CDR2 SVGAGI (reference sequence). The CDR3 loop spans 14 amino acids. V was shortened by 2 bases and J by 4 bases, with 8 bases between the two germline ends. The CDR3 DNA is TGTGCCAGCAGTTACGGGACAAGTAATGAAAAACTGTTTTTT. Residues: CASSYGTSNEKLFF.

The chain couples TRBV18 to TRBJ1-6; D might be TRBD1 (5 bases). V shed 3 bases and J shed 9 bases, with 9 bases lying between them. Germline CDR1 and CDR2: KGHSH and LQKENI. The CDR3 spans 13 residues. This chain's CDR3 is CASSPQGRSPLHF. The DNA for the CDR3 is TGTGCCAGCTCACCTCAGGGTCGTTCACCCCTCCACTTT.

By sample share, this clone is medium-sized (0.01 to 0.1%). The rearrangement uses TRBV12-5 and TRBJ1-2; no clear D. V was trimmed by 0 bases and J by 0 bases, leaving 14 bases between them. CDR3 size: 17 residues. Germline CDR1 reads LGHNT; CDR2 reads FRNRAP. The CDR3 here is CASGLVHLPGTNYGYTF. CDR3 sequence (DNA): TGTGCTAGTGGTTTGGTACACTTACCGGGGACTAACTATGGCTACACCTTC.

CDR3 sequence reads: CAWSLGREDGYTF. The CDR3 DNA reads as TGTGCCTGGAGTTTGGGCAGGGAGGATGGCTACACCTTC. The chain couples TRBV30 to TRBJ1-2; tentatively, D is TRBD1 (5 bases). Trimming took 2 bases from V and 6 from J, leaving 13 bases between them. The CDR3 loop spans 13 amino acids. From germline, CDR1 is GTSNPN and CDR2 SVGIG (reference sequence).

The J gene is TRBJ1-6, the V gene TRBV28, with D possibly TRBD1 on 5 matching bases. The V and J ends lost 3 bases and 10 bases respectively, with 19 bases between them. The CDR3 sequence is 16 residues long. The germline V gene has CDR1 MDHEN and CDR2 SYDVKM. CDR3: CASSFSSGRVGSPLHF. The CDR3 DNA reads as TGTGCCAGCAGTTTTAGTTCCGGCAGGGTAGGATCACCCCTCCACTTT. Full variable domain (missing parts from reference TRBV28 and TRBJ1-6): DVKVTQSSRYLVKRTGEKVFLECVQDMDHENMFWYRQDPGLGLRLIYFSYDVKMKEKGDIPEGYSVSREKKERFSLILESASTNQTSMYLCASSFSSGRVGSPLHFGNGTRLTVT.

The CDR3: CASSLPSGPGEQYF. The CDR3 region has the DNA TGTGCCAGCAGCTTACCGTCAGGCCCTGGGGAGCAGTACTTC. The V call is TRBV11-2, the J call TRBJ2-7; D call uncertain. There are 14 residues in the CDR3. Germline CDR1 is SGHAT and CDR2 is FQNNGV. V lost 2 bases to trimming and J lost 7 bases, with 15 bases between them.

Here the CDR3 reads CASSPGTSGEYNEQFF. The CDR3 region has the DNA TGTGCCAGCAGCCCTGGGACTAGCGGGGAATACAATGAGCAGTTCTTC. This chain joins TRBV4-2 and TRBJ2-1; 13 bases agree with TRBD2. The trim removed 4 bases at V and 4 bases at J, leaving 4 bases unmatched. This CDR3 has 16 amino acids. Germline lookup yields CDR1 LGHNA and CDR2 YNFKEQ.

A word on this clone: The junction departs from the called germline gene at one end, perhaps through a read error. The J gene is TRBJ2-1, the V gene TRBV20-1; TRBD2 matches 7 bases. CDR3 size: 8 residues. Germline values: CDR1 DFQATT, CDR2 SNEGSKA (reference sequence). The CDR3 DNA follows: TGCAGTGCTAGTGGGGGGGTCTTC. It codes for CSASGGVF.

The chain couples TRBV5-4 to TRBJ2-5, with 8 bases lining up with TRBD1. CDR3 length: 15 amino acids. The germline V gene encodes CDR1 SGHNT and CDR2 YYREEE (reference sequence). Unmatched junction bases numbered 6, after V lost 4 bases and J lost 1 base. The CDR3: CASSPNRGSQETQYF. The CDR3 DNA sequence: TGTGCCAGCAGCCCTAACAGGGGGAGCCAAGAGACCCAGTACTTC.

The chain joins TRBV5-4 to TRBJ1-4, with D hard to call. The CDR3 loop spans 15 amino acids. Germline lookup yields CDR1 SGHNT and CDR2 YYREEE (reference sequence). Trimming pared 5 bases from V and 3 bases from J, leaving 14 bases between. DNA of the CDR3: TGTGCCAGCAGGCCCGGTAGGGAGGCTAATGAAAAACTGTTTTTT. The encoded protein is CASRPGREANEKLFF.

As for this clone: An end of the junction differs from the germline gene, which may be a read error. As DNA, the CDR3 is TGTGCCAGCACCTCAGGGGGTGAGCATTTCTTC. Amino acid sequence: CASTSGGEHFF. V gene TRBV12-3 or TRBV12-4 combines with J gene TRBJ2-1; 7 bases line up with TRBD1. The CDR3 sequence is 11 residues long.

The chain couples TRBV2 to TRBJ2-2; D may be TRBD2 (6 bases). The CDR3 loop spans 13 amino acids. V shed 6 bases and J shed 4 bases, with 9 bases lying between them. Germline V gene sequence: CDR1 SNHLY, CDR2 FYNNEI. This CDR3 reads CASRLGGTGELFF. CDR3 bases: TGTGCCAGCAGACTGGGGGGCACCGGGGAGCTGTTTTTT.

Points on this clone: The identical CDR3 is also encoded by other nucleotide sequences in the sample. The rearrangement joins TRBV9 to TRBJ1-2; D ambiguous. This CDR3 is 14 amino acids long. Germline V gene lookup returns CDR1 SGDLS and CDR2 YYNGEE. The V gene lost 2 bases and the J gene lost 3 bases, with 11 bases spanning the gap. DNA for the CDR3: TGTGCCAGCAGCGTCTCAGGATCAGACTATGGCTACACCTTC. Protein sequence: CASSVSGSDYGYTF.

The chain links TRBV7-2 to TRBJ2-1; 7 nucleotides align to TRBD2. The CDR3 covers 15 residues. V dropped 5 bases and J dropped 6; count of bases not matched to a gene: 10. Germline assignment: CDR1 SGHTA and CDR2 FQGNSA. CDR3 protein: CASSPGLVSGNEQFF. CDR3 DNA sequence: TGTGCCAGCAGCCCCGGACTAGTTTCAGGCAATGAGCAGTTCTTC.

The sample holds a few counts of this clone. This sequence joins TRBV4-1 and TRBJ2-1, with 7 bases matching TRBD2. The trim removed 1 base at V and 4 bases at J, leaving 4 bases unmatched. Germline CDR1 reads MGHRA; CDR2 reads YSYEKL. CDR3 length: 15 residues. CDR3 sequence: CASSQVAGDYNEQFF. For the CDR3, the DNA is TGCGCCAGCAGCCAAGTAGCGGGCGATTACAATGAGCAGTTCTTC.

V and J are TRBV4-3 and TRBJ2-6; 12 nucleotides align to TRBD2. The CDR3 spans 17 residues. CDR1 is LGHNA, CDR2 YSLEER, per germline. V shed 4 bases and J 0 bases; nucleotides not matched to a gene: 1. For the CDR3, the DNA is TGCGCCAGCAGCCTGGGACTAGCGGGCTCTGGGGCCAACGTCCTGACTTTC. Amino acid sequence: CASSLGLAGSGANVLTF.

The J gene is TRBJ2-3, the V gene TRBV28; TRBD2 matches at 8 bases. This CDR3 has 16 residues. Trimming removed 2 bases from V and 0 bases from J; junction bases left unmatched: 4. Germline V lookup: CDR1 MDHEN, CDR2 SYDVKM. CDR3 loop: CASSLLPSGSTDTQYF. DNA for the CDR3: TGTGCCAGCAGTTTACTCCCTAGCGGGAGCACAGATACGCAGTATTTT.